The source of this T cell receptor beta chain is a study of CD8 T cells in Susac syndrome. CD8+ and CD4+ T cells from blood underwent TCR beta sequencing. RNA totalling roughly 0.5 to 1 ug underwent reverse transcription with random hexamers. TCRdb analysed the immunoSEQ multiplex PCR reads with MiXCR anew, one entry per CDR3 protein. The data show more than 55,000 distinct CDR3 sequences, 95% seen once. Sequencing input: CD8+ T cells from PBMCs. The TCR comes from a human donor in good health.

The CDR3 spells CASGDSYNEQFF. CDR3 DNA: TGTGCCAGCGGGGACTCCTACAATGAGCAGTTCTTC. The chain combines TRBV2 with TRBJ2-1; D call uncertain. Per germline, CDR1 SNHLY and CDR2 FYNNEI. V shed 8 bases and J shed 0 bases, with 5 bases lying between them. There are 12 residues in the CDR3.